This T cell receptor (beta chain) was found in a study of cytomegalovirus exposure and HLA in healthy donors (dated by TCRdb to between 2016 and 2019). Looking at the study overall: The roughly 670 repertoires of the first cohort and the 120 validation repertoires were produced on the same platform, according to a later analysis. Along with the approximately 700-subject first cohort, a separate validation cohort of some 130 different subjects was used. High-throughput TCR immunosequencing, statistical association of individual TCRs with disease status, and machine learning were combined to predict cytomegalovirus infection status. The aim of the study was to test whether cataloging public T cell receptors could identify signatures of past pathogen exposure. The investigation overall reported the following: In the study, some 160 TCR beta chains were listed as associated with cytomegalovirus. According to the authors, the approach could potentially be generalized to other disease states and immunological phenotypes. Of the cluster scores, approximately 94% were above 0 in a later analysis, which found that TCRs clustered in the first cohort also tended to co-occur in the 95 to 150 validation repertoires. In vitro tests confirmed that three of the cytomegalovirus-associated TCR beta chains recognize cytomegalovirus antigens. Most TCR sequences were observed very rarely across donors, whereas some public TCRs were present in many individuals. All 120 or so repertoires were used to score co-occurrence in the validation cohort in a later analysis, because that analysis had no HLA typing for the cohort. The classifier was reported to diagnose cytomegalovirus status with high specificity and sensitivity in both the original cohort and the validation cohort.

Trimming accounts for 3 bases at V and 9 bases at J, while the number of junction bases matched to no gene is 8. Taken from cysteine to phenylalanine, the CDR3 has 14 residues. Solely the CDR3 DNA is kept, with 42 bases framed from the first base. CDR1 and CDR2, per the germline V gene (reference sequence), are SGHNT and YYREEE. The method was the immunoSEQ multiplex PCR assay. The original pipeline was this. A statistical classification framework was built to diagnose cytomegalovirus status from the catalog of TCR beta chain sequences. TCRdb obtained this table from immuneACCESS and retained in-frame rearrangements with V and J assigned. These tables miss some clones; where compared with another copy, unresolved V genes account for less than half of the shortfall, and the remainder is unexplained. D and trimming were read from the DNA, whereas the V and J calls and clone size are those reported in that table. This sample holds about 200,000 clones; about 81% were observed only once. Of the sample, over 0.95% falls within the top ten clones.

As regards this clone: It has no known antigen specificity. Within one base of it there is no much larger clone, and no base qualities were kept.

The donors were included in the validation cohort of some 110 subjects, a group kept apart from the approximately 700-subject first cohort. The rearrangement joined TRBV5-4 to TRBJ2-7, with TRBD2 identical over 11 junction bases. The source is a woman between 25 and 40 years old in good health and CMV-seronegative. Sequencing was done on a sample of PBMCs. The bases read TGTGCCAGCAGCTCTTCGGGACTAGCGGAGAGGCAGTACTTC. This yields the protein CASSSSGLAERQYF.